This TCR beta chain came from a study of T cells in Graves' hyperthyroidism and ophthalmopathy. Concerning this clonotype itself: Its antigen remains unknown.

Germline CDR1 reads SGHAT; CDR2 reads FQNNGV. This CDR3 is 14 amino acids long. V lost 5 bases and J 2 bases, leaving 12 bases between the germline ends. Overall study results and limits: Most thyroid clonotypes expanded above 0.001 appeared in blood too.

Amplified TCR beta CDR3 regions derived from RNA transcripts. The study used the HTBI primer set for a first-round RT-PCR of the TCR CDR3. TCRdb re-called the multiplex PCR reads with MiXCR, one entry per CDR3 protein. The table records under 300,000 distinct CDR3 sequences, 25% to 30% of them present only once. Sequences were obtained from blood. This clonotype was sampled from a man aged 40-55 years with Graves' hyperthyroidism that later progressed to Graves' ophthalmopathy. V gene TRBV11-2 combines with J gene TRBJ2-5; D not resolved. For the CDR3, the DNA is TGTGCCAGCAGCCCATCGGGTGAACAAGAGACCCAGTACTTC. Translation gives CASSPSGEQETQYF.